This T cell receptor beta chain was captured in a study of radiotherapy plus CTLA-4 blockade in lung cancer (dated 2018 in TCRdb). Concerning the study at large: Among the enrolled patients, roughly 17% had an objective response, and about 29% reached disease control.

The study tested focal radiation therapy combined with CTLA-4 blockade (ipilimumab) in patients with chemo-refractory metastatic non-small-cell lung cancer. V was cut back by 3 bases and J by 1 base, leaving a gap of 9 bases between them. The CDR3, cysteine through phenylalanine, is 14 amino acids long. The CDR3 DNA has 42 bases and is translated from base 1. The germline V gene (reference sequence) sets CDR1 to SEHNR and CDR2 to FQNEAQ. Libraries were built with the immunoSEQ multiplex PCR assay. Sourced from immuneACCESS, this table was stored by TCRdb with only in-frame sequences that have V and J called. A share of the clones is absent; for the studies checked, an unresolved V gene accounts for under half, and the remainder has no known explanation. The sample includes about 77,000 clones, with roughly 70% observed a single time. Approximately 10% of the sample is held by the ten biggest clonotypes.

The investigation overall reported the following: After treatment with radiotherapy and ipilimumab, TCR clones that originated in tumors expanded in peripheral blood. Early dynamic changes in blood T cell clones, together with increased serum interferon-beta after radiation, were reported as the strongest predictors of response.

Details on this clone: It lacks a known antigen. There are no base qualities to consult, and no much larger clone falls within one base.

The input for sequencing was peripheral blood, taken from a patient treated with radiotherapy plus ipilimumab. This clonotype was obtained from a human donor with non-small cell lung cancer whose response to radiotherapy plus ipilimumab could not be evaluated. Recombination connected TRBV7-9 to TRBJ1-1, with TRBD1 as a weak D call on 6 bases. Here is the DNA: TGTGCCAGCAGCTTCGAACAGGGGAACACTGAAGCTTTCTTT. Protein translation: CASSFEQGNTEAFF.